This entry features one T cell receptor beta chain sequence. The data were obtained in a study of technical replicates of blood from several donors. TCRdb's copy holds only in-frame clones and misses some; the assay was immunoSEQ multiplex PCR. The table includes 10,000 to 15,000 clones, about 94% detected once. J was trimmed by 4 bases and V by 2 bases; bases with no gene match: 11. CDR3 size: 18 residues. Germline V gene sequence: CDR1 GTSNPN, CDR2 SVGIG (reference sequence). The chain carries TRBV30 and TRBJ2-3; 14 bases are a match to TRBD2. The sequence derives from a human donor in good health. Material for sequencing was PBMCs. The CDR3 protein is CAWSSRRTSGRSADTQYF. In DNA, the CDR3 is TGTGCCTGGAGTTCACGTAGGACTAGCGGGAGGAGCGCAGATACGCAGTATTTT.